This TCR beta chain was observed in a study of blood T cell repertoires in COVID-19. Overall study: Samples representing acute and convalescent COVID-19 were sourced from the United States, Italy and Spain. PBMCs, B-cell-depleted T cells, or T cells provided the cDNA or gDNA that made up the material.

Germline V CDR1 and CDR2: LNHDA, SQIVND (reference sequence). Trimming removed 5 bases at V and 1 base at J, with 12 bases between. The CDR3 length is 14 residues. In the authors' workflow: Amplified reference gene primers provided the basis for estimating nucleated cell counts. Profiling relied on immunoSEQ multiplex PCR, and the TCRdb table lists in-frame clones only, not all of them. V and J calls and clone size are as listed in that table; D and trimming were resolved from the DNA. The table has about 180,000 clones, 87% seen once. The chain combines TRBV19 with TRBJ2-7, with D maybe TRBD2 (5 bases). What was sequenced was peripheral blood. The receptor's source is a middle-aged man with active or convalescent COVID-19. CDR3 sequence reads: CASSPEGTSYEQYF. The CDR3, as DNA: TGTGCCAGTAGTCCCGAGGGTACTTCCTACGAGCAGTACTTC.